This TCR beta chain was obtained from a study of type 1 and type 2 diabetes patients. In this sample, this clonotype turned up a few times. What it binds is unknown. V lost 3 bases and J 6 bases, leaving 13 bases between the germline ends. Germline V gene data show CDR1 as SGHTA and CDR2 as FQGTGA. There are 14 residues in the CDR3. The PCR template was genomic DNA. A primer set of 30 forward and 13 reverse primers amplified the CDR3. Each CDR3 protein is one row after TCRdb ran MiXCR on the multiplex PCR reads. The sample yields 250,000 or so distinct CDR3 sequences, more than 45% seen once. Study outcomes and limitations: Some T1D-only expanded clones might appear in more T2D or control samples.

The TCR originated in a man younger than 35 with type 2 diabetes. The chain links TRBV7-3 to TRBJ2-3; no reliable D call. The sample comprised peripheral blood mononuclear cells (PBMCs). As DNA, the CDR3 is TGTGCCAGCAGCTTGATTCCCGACACGGATACGCAGTATTTT. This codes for CASSLIPDTDTQYF.